A selection of T cell receptor beta chains follows, all from one sample in a study of beta chain features in type 1 diabetes. Profiling relied on immunoSEQ multiplex PCR, and the TCRdb table lists in-frame clones only, not all of them. The table lists 300,000 or so clones, about 13% of them singletons. Material for sequencing was naive CD4+ T cells from blood. The source of these receptors is a woman younger than 35 with type 1 diabetes. The CDR3 runs from the conserved cysteine through the conserved F or W. The order of the fields is D gene, V gene, clone size, J gene, CDR3 protein, CDR3 DNA. The D gene is left open where the match is weak. Clone size is stated in some rows and not others, as once, few, many or a class when expanded.

>-|TRBV11-2|few|TRBJ2-7
CASTLGLASYEQYF
TGTGCCAGCACTCTAGGTCTAGCCTCCTACGAGCAGTACTTC
>-|TRBV27|few|TRBJ2-2
CASSYKRNNAGELFF
TGTGCCAGCAGTTACAAGCGGAATAATGCCGGGGAGCTGTTTTTT
>-|TRBV6-6|few|TRBJ1-2
CATHAGGYYGYTF
TGTGCCACCCACGCGGGTGGGTACTATGGCTACACCTTC
>-|TRBV4-2|-|TRBJ2-5
CASSQGGLETQYF
TGTGCCAGCAGCCAAGGGGGGCTGGAGACCCAGTACTTC
>TRBD2|TRBV4-3|few|TRBJ2-1
CASSPRRGSSYNEQFF
TGCGCCAGCAGCCCCAGGCGGGGGAGCTCCTACAATGAGCAGTTCTTC
>-|TRBV10-3|-|TRBJ2-1
CAIRGEGYNEQFF
TGTGCCATCAGGGGAGAAGGGTACAATGAGCAGTTCTTC
>TRBD2|TRBV5-4|few|TRBJ2-3
CASSLALAGVRDTQYF
TGTGCCAGCAGCTTGGCCCTAGCGGGAGTTAGAGATACGCAGTATTTT
>TRBD2|TRBV19|few|TRBJ2-5
CASRSAGSGETQYF
TGTGCCAGTAGGTCAGCGGGATCAGGAGAGACCCAGTACTTC
>-|TRBV18|-|TRBJ1-1
CASSPRETEAFF
TGTGCCAGCTCACCGCGGGAAACTGAAGCTTTCTTT
>-|TRBV29-1|few|TRBJ2-5
CSVAISPETQYF
TGCAGCGTTGCGATTAGCCCTGAGACCCAGTACTTC
>TRBD2|TRBV28|few|TRBJ2-7
CASSSTSGVYEQYF
TGTGCCAGCAGTTCAACTAGCGGAGTCTACGAGCAGTACTTC
>-|TRBV5-4|once|TRBJ1-4
CASSSSGASHEKLFF
TGTGCCAGCAGCTCATCAGGGGCGTCCCATGAAAAACTGTTTTTT
>-|TRBV12-5|few|TRBJ1-5
CASAREGNQPQHF
TGTGCTAGTGCCCGAGAGGGAAATCAGCCCCAGCATTTT
>TRBD2|TRBV7-3|-|TRBJ2-1
CASSGTSAYNEQFF
TGTGCCAGCAGCGGGACTAGCGCTTACAATGAGCAGTTCTTC
>TRBD1|TRBV6-5|-|TRBJ2-7
CASSTDRGHEQYF
TGTGCCAGCAGCACGGACAGGGGCCACGAGCAGTACTTC